One T cell receptor (beta chain) is described in this entry. What it recognizes is unknown. The data were produced by immunoSEQ multiplex PCR, yet TCRdb's version contains in-frame clones alone and is incomplete. Here the sample spans tens of thousands of clones, 85% to 90% being singletons. The CDR3 runs to 14 residues. The germline CDR1 and CDR2 sequences are GTSNPN and SVGIG (reference sequence). Trimming removed 5 bases at V and 1 base at J, with 11 bases between. This entry comes from a study of radiotherapy plus CTLA-4 blockade in lung cancer. Study-wide results and limits: Interferon-beta, together with early blood T cell clone dynamics, reportedly best predicted response. TCR clones of tumor origin grew in blood after radiotherapy plus ipilimumab.

Focal radiation was given together with CTLA-4 blockade (ipilimumab) to patients with chemo-refractory metastatic non-small-cell lung cancer. The material sequenced was peripheral blood, taken from a patient treated with radiotherapy plus ipilimumab. The sequence came from a human donor with non-small cell lung cancer that progressed on radiotherapy plus ipilimumab. The V call is TRBV30, the J call TRBJ2-2, with D perhaps TRBD2 (5 bases). The CDR3 spells CAWHRGLNTGELFF. CDR3 DNA sequence: TGTGCCTGGCACCGGGGATTGAACACCGGGGAGCTGTTTTTT.